The 12 T cell receptor beta chains below were found in one sample sequenced in a study of T-cell memory formation after mild COVID-19. Via MiXCR, TCRdb re-called the 5' RACE reads, giving one row per CDR3 protein. The table lists about 190,000 distinct CDR3 sequences, 18% of them singletons. Source material: PBMCs or a T cell subset sorted from them (not recorded which). Receptors originate from an adult woman who had mild COVID-19 (a few samples of this study predate the infection). Cell type and time point are not known.

There are a few counts of this clonotype. V and J are TRBV10-3 and TRBJ2-7; D is possibly TRBD2 (5 bases). The CDR3 has 15 residues. Germline V gene sequence: CDR1 ENHRY, CDR2 SYGVKD. Trimming left V 3 bases short and J 0 bases short, with 12 bases between. The CDR3 sequence is CAISESGRSSYEQYF. CDR3 sequence (DNA): TGTGCCATCAGTGAAAGCGGAAGAAGCTCCTACGAGCAGTACTTC.

This clonotype was seen only a few times. The chain joins TRBV7-2 to TRBJ2-1, with 13 positions matching TRBD2. Unmatched junction bases numbered 5, after V lost 2 bases and J lost 4 bases. This CDR3 is 17 amino acids long. Germline assignment: CDR1 SGHTA and CDR2 FQGNSA. DNA of the CDR3: TGTGCCAGCAGCTTACCCGGGACTAGCGGGGTTTACAATGAGCAGTTCTTC. It is translated as CASSLPGTSGVYNEQFF.

This clonotype was observed a few times. The V and J genes are TRBV5-1 and TRBJ2-1; D may be TRBD2 (6 bases). With 4 bases removed from V and 8 bases from J, the gap between germline ends came to 10 bases. Germline assignment: CDR1 SGHRS and CDR2 YFSETQ. The CDR3 totals 12 residues. The CDR3 DNA follows: TGCGCCAGCAGCCAGTGGGGGGATGAGCAGTTCTTC. Protein: CASSQWGDEQFF.

The rearrangement links TRBV2 to TRBJ2-2; D is perhaps TRBD2 (7 bases). This CDR3 is 12 amino acids long. The germline V and J ends were trimmed by 10 bases and 6 bases, with 12 bases remaining between them. The germline V gene has CDR1 SNHLY and CDR2 FYNNEI. The CDR3 region has the DNA TGTGCCACTAACGGGGGGCCCGGGGAGCTGTTTTTT. Its translation: CATNGGPGELFF.

This clonotype came up many times. The chain combines TRBV5-1 with TRBJ1-1, with D hard to call. Deletions cut 6 bases from V and 1 base from J, with 16 bases between. CDR1 and CDR2 (germline): SGHRS, YFSETQ. CDR3 size: 15 residues. CDR3 coding DNA: TGCGCCAGCACCCGAGGAGGTATCGGGAACACTGAAGCTTTCTTT. Amino acid sequence: CASTRGGIGNTEAFF. The whole variable domain, filled in from reference TRBV5-1 and TRBJ1-1, reads KAGVTQTPRYLIKTRGQQVTLSCSPISGHRSVSWYQQTPGQGLQFLFEYFSETQRNKGNFPGRFSGRQFSNSRSEMNVSTLELGDSALYLCASTRGGIGNTEAFFGQGTRLTVV.

V usage is TRBV5-1 and J usage is TRBJ2-7, with D uncertain. Trimming pared 0 bases from V and 0 bases from J, leaving 7 bases between. Germline CDR1 reads SGHRS; CDR2 reads YFSETQ. This CDR3 has 14 residues. The CDR3 spells CASSLGGTSYEQYF. The CDR3 bases are TGCGCCAGCAGCTTGGGCGGAACCTCCTACGAGCAGTACTTC.

This clonotype occurred a few times. The chain has TRBV7-6 and TRBJ2-1, with unresolved D. This CDR3 comprises 15 residues. V shed 4 bases and J shed 2 bases, with 12 bases lying between them. CDR1 and CDR2 (germline): SGHVS, FNYEAQ. DNA for the CDR3: TGTGCCAGCAGCTCTGACTTCCTTACCTACAATGAGCAGTTCTTC. This translates into CASSSDFLTYNEQFF.

This chain uses TRBV12-3 or TRBV12-4 with TRBJ1-5, with TRBD1 identical over 10 bases. The CDR3 is 16 amino acids. J gave up 3 bases and V 3 bases, and 5 bases lay outside the gene matches. CDR3 coding DNA: TGTGCCAGCAGTTTCACCGGGACAGGGGACAATCAGCCCCAGCATTTT. This sequence encodes CASSFTGTGDNQPQHF.

The chain has TRBV3-1 and TRBJ1-2; tentative D call: TRBD1 (5 bases). The V end was cut by 1 base, the J end by 4 bases, with 16 bases between. The CDR3 is 16 residues long. CDR1 and CDR2 from the germline V gene are LGHDT and YNNKEL (reference sequence). CDR3 DNA: TGTGCCAGCAGCCAAGGGAGAGGGGACCTAGGCTATGGCTACACCTTC. It specifies CASSQGRGDLGYGYTF.

This sequence joins TRBV2 and TRBJ1-1; D gene ambiguous. Trimming shortened V by 4 bases and J by 4 bases, and 10 bases separated the two germline ends. Germline V gives CDR1 SNHLY, CDR2 FYNNEI. The length of the CDR3 is 13 residues. In DNA, the CDR3 is TGTGCCAGCAGTGTGCTTGAAGGCACTGAAGCTTTCTTT. It specifies CASSVLEGTEAFF.

The J gene is TRBJ1-2, the V gene TRBV7-9; 7 bases are shared with TRBD1. The CDR3 is made up of 14 amino acids. J lost 5 bases, V lost 5 bases, and 8 bases had no gene match. Germline CDR1 SEHNR, CDR2 FQNEAQ (reference sequence). The CDR3 sequence: CASSPRDRFYGYTF. CDR3 bases: TGTGCCAGCAGCCCCCGGGACAGATTTTATGGCTACACCTTC. Drawing the rest from reference TRBV7-9 and TRBJ1-2, the complete variable domain is DTGVSQNPRHKITKRGQNVTFRCDPISEHNRLYWYRQTLGQGPEFLTYFQNEAQLEKSRLLSDRFSAERPKGSFSTLEIQRTEQGDSAMYLCASSPRDRFYGYTFGSGTRLTVV.

In this sample, this clonotype turned up a few times. The chain links TRBV6-2 or TRBV6-3 to TRBJ1-1; 8 bases fit TRBD1. The CDR3 has 17 amino acids. CDR1 MNHEY and CDR2 SVGEGT come from the germline V gene. Trimming cost V 4 bases and J 2 bases; bases outside gene matches: 12. This chain's CDR3 is CASSSMGGDRSNTEAFF. The CDR3 bases are TGTGCCAGCAGTTCTATGGGGGGGGACAGGTCCAACACTGAAGCTTTCTTT.